A single sample is the source of the 25 T cell receptor beta chains below, sequenced in a study of blood T cell repertoires in COVID-19. Using immunoSEQ multiplex PCR, the repertoire was profiled, and TCRdb retains in-frame clones only, with some absent. The table lists around 400,000 clones, around 86% of them singletons. The sequencing sample was made of PBMCs or T cells enriched from blood (not recorded which). The receptors were gathered from a woman in her fifties or sixties who had recovered from COVID-19.

The V and J genes are TRBV5-1 and TRBJ1-1; TRBD1 agrees at 8 bases. The V gene end was trimmed by 3 bases and the J gene end by 0 bases; junction bases not matched to a gene: 7. The CDR3 consists of 16 residues. From germline, CDR1 is SGHRS and CDR2 YFSETQ. The DNA of the CDR3 is TGCGCCAGCAGCTGGGGGACAGGAGGTCTGAACACTGAAGCTTTCTTT. It specifies CASSWGTGGLNTEAFF.

V gene TRBV6-2 or TRBV6-3 combines with J gene TRBJ2-7; 7 bases match TRBD1. V gave up 5 bases and J gave up 7 bases; unmatched junction bases: 11. From germline, CDR1 is MNHEY and CDR2 SVGEGT. The CDR3 length is 14 residues. The CDR3 DNA reads TGTGCCAGCAGTCAAGTTGTTACAGGGGAGGAGCAGTACTTC. Translated, it gives CASSQVVTGEEQYF.

The chain couples TRBV27 to TRBJ1-2; 10 bases fit TRBD1. V lost 8 bases to trimming and J lost 4 bases; unmatched junction nucleotides: 13. There are 16 residues in the CDR3. The germline gives CDR1 MNHEY, CDR2 SMNVEV (reference sequence). The CDR3 region has the DNA TGTGCCAGCGTGGAGACAGGGGGCGGGTTGACCTATGGCTACACCTTC. Its protein is CASVETGGGLTYGYTF.

J is TRBJ2-6 and V is TRBV4-2; D is undetermined. The CDR3 totals 14 residues. Germline V gives CDR1 LGHNA, CDR2 YNFKEQ. V shed 4 bases and J shed 4 bases, with 8 bases lying between them. The chain's CDR3 is CASSPSSGANVLTF. The CDR3 DNA reads TGTGCCAGCAGCCCCTCTTCCGGGGCCAACGTCCTGACTTTC.

The chain recombines TRBV6-5 with TRBJ2-5; TRBD2 is a possible D gene (5 bases). Germline-derived CDR1 and CDR2 are MNHEY and SVGAGI. V was cut by 6 bases and J by 1 base, with 12 bases left in between. The CDR3 loop spans 14 amino acids. For the CDR3, the DNA is TGTGCCAGCAGAGTAGACCGGGGCCAAGAGACCCAGTACTTC. This gives the protein CASRVDRGQETQYF.

The V and J genes are TRBV30 and TRBJ2-1, with 9 bases fitting TRBD2. Trimming removed 0 bases from V and 4 bases from J; junction bases left unmatched: 7. The CDR3 runs 16 residues. Looked up from germline, CDR1 is GTSNPN and CDR2 is SVGIG (reference sequence). CDR3 DNA sequence: TGTGCCTGGAGTGTACTTCGACTAGCGGATTACAATGAGCAGTTCTTC. This encodes CAWSVLRLADYNEQFF.

This chain links TRBV7-2 with TRBJ1-6; TRBD1 matches at 7 bases. The J segment lost 9 bases and the V segment lost 1 base, leaving 9 bases of the junction unmatched. CDR3 length: 16 amino acids. The germline V gene encodes CDR1 SGHTA and CDR2 FQGNSA. CDR3 bases: TGTGCCAGCAGCTTAGTTGGTCAGGGGGGTAGTTCACCCCTCCACTTT. It codes for CASSLVGQGGSSPLHF.

The chain employs TRBV13 and TRBJ1-2; D possibly corresponds to TRBD1 (5 bases). CDR3 length equals 16 residues. Trimming removed 5 bases from V and 3 bases from J, with 19 bases in between. Germline CDR1 and CDR2: PRHDT and FYEKMQ (reference sequence). CDR3: CASSRTPGRLYYGYTF. As DNA, the CDR3 is TGTGCCAGCAGCCGCACTCCAGGGCGGCTCTACTATGGCTACACCTTC.

The genes are TRBV7-9 and TRBJ2-7; D is ambiguous. Trimming cost V 3 bases and J 3 bases, with 12 bases left between them. The CDR3 covers 14 residues. CDR1 and CDR2 (germline): SEHNR, FQNEAQ (reference sequence). This CDR3 is CASSLSRGIYEQYF. The CDR3, as DNA: TGTGCCAGCAGCTTGTCGCGCGGAATCTACGAGCAGTACTTC.

The chain has TRBV4-2 and TRBJ2-1, with 10 bases fitting TRBD1. Germline V gene sequence: CDR1 LGHNA, CDR2 YNFKEQ. V shed 0 bases, J shed 6 bases, and the junction held 5 bases outside the gene matches. This CDR3 region has 16 residues. The CDR3 nucleotides read TGTGCCAGCAGCCAAGATTTAGGGACAGGGGCCAATGAGCAGTTCTTC. This gives the protein CASSQDLGTGANEQFF.

This chain joins TRBV6-6 and TRBJ1-2; tentatively, D is TRBD1 (5 bases). CDR1 is MNHNY and CDR2 is SVGAGI in the germline V gene (reference sequence). Trimming pared 5 bases from V and 2 bases from J, leaving 15 bases between. This CDR3 region has 15 residues. This CDR3 is CASSPPGVGNYGYTF. In DNA form, the CDR3 reads TGTGCCAGCAGTCCCCCGGGGGTGGGGAACTATGGCTACACCTTC.

This rearrangement joins TRBV6-6 to TRBJ1-1; 7 nucleotides agree with TRBD1. The CDR3 loop spans 15 amino acids. CDR1 is MNHNY and CDR2 is SVGAGI in the germline V gene (reference sequence). V gave up 5 bases and J gave up 4 bases; unmatched junction bases: 10. CDR3 nucleotide sequence: TGTGCCAGCAGTGAGACAGGGAGAACGGGCACTGAAGCTTTCTTT. Translating gives CASSETGRTGTEAFF.

The rearrangement uses TRBV15 and TRBJ1-2; 9 positions agree with TRBD1. Germline values: CDR1 LNHNV, CDR2 YYDKDF (reference sequence). The V gene end was trimmed by 0 bases and the J gene end by 14 bases; junction bases not matched to a gene: 13. CDR3 length: 15 amino acids. CDR3 DNA: TGTGCCACCAGCAGAGATCTGGGACAGGGTTTAGCTAAGACCTTC. Residues: CATSRDLGQGLAKTF. The entire variable domain, with the rest obtained from reference TRBV15 and TRBJ1-2, is as follows: DAMVIQNPRYQVTQFGKPVTLSCSQTLNHNVMYWYQQKSSQAPKLLFHYYDKDFNNEADTPDNFQSRRPNTSFCFLDIRSPGLGDTAMYLCATSRDLGQGLAKTFGSGTRLTVV.

The chain recombines TRBV3-1 (or the pseudogene TRBV3-2) with TRBJ2-2; 11 bases line up with TRBD1. This CDR3 is built from 16 residues. Germline V gene sequence: CDR1 LGHDT, CDR2 YNNKEL (reference sequence). J lost 3 bases, V lost 6 bases, and 6 bases had no gene match. CDR3 in amino acids: CASRDPGQGDTGELFF. Here the CDR3 DNA reads TGTGCCAGCAGGGACCCGGGACAGGGGGACACCGGGGAGCTGTTTTTT.

The chain carries TRBV9 and TRBJ1-5; D ambiguous. The CDR3 has 15 residues. Trimming left V 2 bases short and J 5 bases short, with 14 bases between. Germline V lookup: CDR1 SGDLS, CDR2 YYNGEE. The CDR3 coding sequence is TGTGCCAGCAGCGTTGGCCAGAGAGGGCATCAGCCCCAGCATTTT. Translating it yields CASSVGQRGHQPQHF.

The CDR3 DNA reads as TGTGCCAGCAGCTTAGGAGGGACGGGCAGCACTGAAGCTTTCTTT. Its translation: CASSLGGTGSTEAFF. J is TRBJ1-1 and V is TRBV5-5; tentative D call: TRBD1 (5 bases). Between the trimmed V and J ends, which lost 2 bases and 4 bases, there was a span of 15 bases. CDR3 length: 15 residues. Germline V gene data show CDR1 as SGHKS and CDR2 as YYEKEE (reference sequence).

The chain has TRBV5-1 and TRBJ1-2; a possible D gene is TRBD1 (5 bases). CDR1 and CDR2 (germline): SGHRS, YFSETQ. There are 14 residues in the CDR3. V was trimmed by 3 bases and J by 0 bases, leaving 9 bases between them. CDR3 region: CASSSQVSNYGYTF. The CDR3 region has the DNA TGCGCCAGCAGCTCACAGGTTTCTAACTATGGCTACACCTTC.

The chain has TRBV9 and TRBJ2-1; 7 nucleotides match TRBD2. CDR3 length: 16 amino acids. Trimming at V came to 4 bases and at J to 3 bases, leaving 10 bases not matched to a gene. Germline CDR1 is SGDLS and CDR2 is YYNGEE. CDR3 sequence: CASSPTLSGGYNEQFF. The CDR3 region has the DNA TGTGCCAGCAGCCCCACCCTTTCGGGGGGCTACAATGAGCAGTTCTTC.

The V gene is TRBV18, the J gene TRBJ1-2; no reliable D call. V was trimmed by 5 bases and J by 4 bases, leaving 11 bases between them. The CDR3 sequence is 13 residues long. Germline CDR1 and CDR2: KGHSH and LQKENI. The CDR3 sequence: CASSTWEGYGYTF. The CDR3 coding sequence is TGTGCCAGCTCAACTTGGGAGGGCTATGGCTACACCTTC.

This chain joins TRBV4-2 and TRBJ2-7, with a possible D match to TRBD2 (5 bases). V shed 1 base and J shed 1 base, with 5 bases lying between them. The CDR3 runs to 13 residues. Germline V CDR1 and CDR2: LGHNA, YNFKEQ. The DNA for the CDR3 is TGTGCCAGCAGCCAAGGGACTTCCTACGAGCAGTACTTC. Its protein product is CASSQGTSYEQYF.

Notes on this clone: Other DNA sequences of this sample code for an identical CDR3. CDR3 DNA: TGTGCCAGCAGTTCACTGGGTTGGGAGGGAACAAGAGCTTTCTTT. Residues: CASSSLGWEGTRAFF. The V call is TRBV28, the J call TRBJ1-1; D remains unclear. Germline V lookup: CDR1 MDHEN, CDR2 SYDVKM. Trimming took 4 bases from V and 10 from J, leaving 22 bases between them. CDR3 size: 15 residues.

V usage is TRBV9 and J usage is TRBJ2-5, with no clear D. The CDR3 length is 13 residues. Germline V CDR1 and CDR2: SGDLS, YYNGEE. Trimming took off 2 bases at V and 0 bases at J, with 5 bases between the two ends. The CDR3 is CASSVYDQETQYF. The CDR3 DNA sequence: TGTGCCAGCAGCGTCTACGACCAAGAGACCCAGTACTTC.

The V and J genes are TRBV19 and TRBJ2-7, with TRBD2 matching over 7 bases. From germline, CDR1 is LNHDA and CDR2 SQIVND (reference sequence). The CDR3 contains 14 residues. V lost 4 bases and J lost 4; bases outside the gene matches: 7. The CDR3 reads CASSNQRGSYEQYF. CDR3 DNA sequence: TGTGCCAGTAGTAACCAGCGGGGTTCTTACGAGCAGTACTTC.

The rearrangement uses TRBV6-1 and TRBJ2-1; TRBD2 matches 10 bases. CDR1 and CDR2 from the germline V gene are MNHNS and SASEGT. The length of the CDR3 is 15 residues. Losses at the gene ends were 2 bases for V and 7 bases for J; bases not matched to a gene: 5. The CDR3 region has the DNA TGTGCCAGCAGTGAAAGGATTAGCGGGAGGAATGAGCAGTTCTTC. Its protein product is CASSERISGRNEQFF.

This clone has just one count. This chain links TRBV19 with TRBJ2-3; TRBD1 aligns across 7 bases. Germline V gives CDR1 LNHDA, CDR2 SQIVND (reference sequence). The CDR3 covers 15 residues. With 0 bases clipped from V and 2 bases from J, the junction kept 2 bases outside the gene matches. The CDR3 bases are TGTGCCAGTAGTATAGAGGGACAGATCACAGATACGCAGTATTTT. Translated, it gives CASSIEGQITDTQYF.